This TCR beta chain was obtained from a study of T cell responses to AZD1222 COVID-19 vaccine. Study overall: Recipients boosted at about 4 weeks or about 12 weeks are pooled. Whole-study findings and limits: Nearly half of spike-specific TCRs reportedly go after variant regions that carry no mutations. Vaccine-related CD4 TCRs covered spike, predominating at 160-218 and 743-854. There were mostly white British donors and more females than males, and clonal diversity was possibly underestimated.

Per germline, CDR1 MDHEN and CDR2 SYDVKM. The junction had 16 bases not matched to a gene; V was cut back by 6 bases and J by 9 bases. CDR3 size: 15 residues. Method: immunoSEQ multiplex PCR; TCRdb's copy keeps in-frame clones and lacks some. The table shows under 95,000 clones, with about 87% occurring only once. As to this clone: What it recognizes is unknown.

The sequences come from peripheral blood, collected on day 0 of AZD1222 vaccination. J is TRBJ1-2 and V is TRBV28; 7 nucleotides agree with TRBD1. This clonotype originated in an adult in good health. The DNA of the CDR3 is TGTGCCAGCAGAGCCCAAGGGGGCCGCTATTCGAGCTACACCTTC. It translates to CASRAQGGRYSSYTF.